The present entry profiles one TCR beta chain with its context. Its antigen remains unknown. The data derive from a study of tumor and adjacent non-tumor tissue in lung cancer. Broader study findings: Compared with tumor, normal lung showed significantly lower TCR diversity. Tumor repertoires had a smaller top 100 clone share than normal lung.

The template was RNA from unsorted bulk tissue. Chemotherapy-naive patients with new lung cancer underwent thoracic surgery in China, August–November 2014. The CDR3 has 15 amino acids. Germline V CDR1 and CDR2: SGHAT, FQDESV (reference sequence). Trimming at V came to 5 bases and at J to 10 bases, leaving 10 bases not matched to a gene. A modified ARM-PCR protocol with three rounds of nested PCR amplified TCRbeta. TCRdb analysed the multiplex PCR reads with MiXCR anew, one entry per CDR3 protein. Of some 200,000 distinct CDR3 sequences in the sample, 60% to 85% were seen once. The sequenced material came from lung tumor tissue. The chain carries TRBV11-1 and TRBJ2-1, with TRBD2 matching 11 bases. The sequence derives from a man between 60 and 70 years old with non-small cell lung cancer. CDR3 amino acids: CASSLGTSGVQEQFF. In DNA form, the CDR3 reads TGTGCCAGCAGCCTCGGGACTAGCGGTGTTCAGGAGCAGTTCTTC.